This T cell receptor (beta chain) was sequenced for a study of T cells in Graves' hyperthyroidism and ophthalmopathy. Blood dates from first hyperthyroidism diagnosis, before any ophthalmopathy symptoms. The source material, RNA transcripts, was used to amplify TCR beta CDR3 regions. The TCR CDR3 was amplified in a first-round RT-PCR using the HTBI primer set. Using its own MiXCR run on the multiplex PCR reads, TCRdb lists one record per CDR3 protein. The top ten hold roughly 30% of the sample, which has a few hundred thousand distinct CDR3 sequences, over 12% seen once. CDR1 ENHRY and CDR2 SYGVKD come from the germline V gene. This CDR3 has 13 amino acids. Trimming took 10 bases from V and 1 from J; bases not matched to a gene: 6.

The V and J genes are TRBV10-3 and TRBJ1-1; 7 bases agree with TRBD1. The clonotype was recovered from a woman in her forties or fifties with Graves' hyperthyroidism that later progressed to Graves' ophthalmopathy. Input material: blood. The CDR3 protein is CATGGQKNTEAFF. The CDR3 coding sequence is TGTGCCACCGGGGGACAGAAGAACACTGAAGCTTTCTTT.